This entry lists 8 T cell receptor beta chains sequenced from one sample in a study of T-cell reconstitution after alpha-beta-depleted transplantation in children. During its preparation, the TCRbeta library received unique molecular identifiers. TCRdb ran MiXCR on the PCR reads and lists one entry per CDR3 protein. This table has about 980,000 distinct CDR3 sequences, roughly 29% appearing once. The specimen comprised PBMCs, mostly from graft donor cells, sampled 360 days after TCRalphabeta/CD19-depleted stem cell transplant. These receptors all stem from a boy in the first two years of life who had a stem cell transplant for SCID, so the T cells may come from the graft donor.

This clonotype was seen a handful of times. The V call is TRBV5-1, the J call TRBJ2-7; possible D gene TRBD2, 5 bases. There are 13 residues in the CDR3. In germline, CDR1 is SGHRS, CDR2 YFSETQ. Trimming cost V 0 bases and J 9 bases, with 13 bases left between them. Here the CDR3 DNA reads TGCGCCAGCAGCTTGGTTGGAGGAAGCGGGCAGTACTTC. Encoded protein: CASSLVGGSGQYF.

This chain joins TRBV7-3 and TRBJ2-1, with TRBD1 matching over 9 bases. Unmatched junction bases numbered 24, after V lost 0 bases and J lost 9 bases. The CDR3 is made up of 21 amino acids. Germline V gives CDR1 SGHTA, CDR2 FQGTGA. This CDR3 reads CASSLTLGTGSGAEPRVEQFF. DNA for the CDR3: TGTGCCAGCAGCTTAACGTTAGGGACAGGGTCCGGCGCCGAGCCGCGGGTTGAGCAGTTCTTC.

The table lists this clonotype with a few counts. The CDR3 coding sequence is TGCGCCAGCAGCTTAACGATGACAGGCTCCTATGGCTACACCTTC. The encoded protein is CASSLTMTGSYGYTF. The J gene is TRBJ1-2, the V gene TRBV5-1, with D tentatively TRBD1 (6 bases). Germline V gene lookup returns CDR1 SGHRS and CDR2 YFSETQ. V dropped 2 bases and J dropped 4 bases, with 15 bases sitting between them. The CDR3 runs to 15 residues.

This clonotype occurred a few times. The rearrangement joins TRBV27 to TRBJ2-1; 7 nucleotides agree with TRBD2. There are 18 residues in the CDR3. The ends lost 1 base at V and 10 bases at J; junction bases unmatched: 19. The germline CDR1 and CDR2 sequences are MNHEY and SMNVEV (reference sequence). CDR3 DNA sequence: TGTGCCAGCAGTTTATTTGCCGAGACTAGCCCATCAAAGGGAGAGCAGTTCTTC. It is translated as CASSLFAETSPSKGEQFF.

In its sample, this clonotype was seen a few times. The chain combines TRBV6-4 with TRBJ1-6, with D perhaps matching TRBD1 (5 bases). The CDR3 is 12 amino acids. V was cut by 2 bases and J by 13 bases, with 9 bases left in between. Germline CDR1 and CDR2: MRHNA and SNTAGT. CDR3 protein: CASSDQGSPLHF. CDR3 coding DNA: TGTGCCAGCAGTGACCAGGGATCCCCCCTCCACTTT.

CDR3 in amino acids: CASGQGWHSNQPQHF. The CDR3, as DNA: TGTGCTAGTGGACAGGGGTGGCATAGCAATCAGCCCCAGCATTTT. The chain carries TRBV12-5 and TRBJ1-5; TRBD1 agrees at 7 bases. CDR1 is LGHNT, CDR2 FRNRAP, per germline. V was clipped by 6 bases and J by 0 bases; unmatched bases: 5. This CDR3 has 15 amino acids.

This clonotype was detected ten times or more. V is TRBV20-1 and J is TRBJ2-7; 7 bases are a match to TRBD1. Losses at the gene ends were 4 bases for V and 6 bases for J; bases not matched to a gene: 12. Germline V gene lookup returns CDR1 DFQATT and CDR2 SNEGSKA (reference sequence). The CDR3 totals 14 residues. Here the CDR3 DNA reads TGCAGTGCTAACCCGGGACAGAAGGCGCGCGAGCAGTACTTC. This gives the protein CSANPGQKAREQYF.

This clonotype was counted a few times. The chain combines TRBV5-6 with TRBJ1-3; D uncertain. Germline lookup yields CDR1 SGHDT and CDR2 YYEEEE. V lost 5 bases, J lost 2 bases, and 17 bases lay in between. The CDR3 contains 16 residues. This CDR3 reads CASSPGRNWAGNTIYF. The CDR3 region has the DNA TGTGCCAGCAGTCCTGGACGAAATTGGGCTGGAAACACCATATATTTT.